This TCR beta chain was found in a study of human T cells and chemical hapten exposure. Study information: Small volume differences among pooled libraries mainly caused per-sample TCR yield variation.

CDR1 is SGHTA, CDR2 FQGNSA, per germline. The CDR3 extends over 15 amino acids. The V end was cut by 5 bases, the J end by 5 bases, with 18 bases between. Single cDNA molecules in the library carried unique molecular identifiers attached during preparation. The authors' processing: Per-sample TCR counts ranged from roughly 23,224 to 750,000, median roughly 98,000. MiXCR, applied by TCRdb to the 5' RACE reads, yields one record per CDR3 protein. TCRdb's processing, not the study's, gives the V and J calls here. In the table there are about 110,000 distinct CDR3 sequences, 15% to 20% of which are singletons. This clonotype showed up just a few times. It was from unfractionated whole blood that total RNA was extracted.

The chain couples TRBV7-2 to TRBJ1-2; D perhaps matches TRBD1 (6 bases). The TCR comes from a human donor in good health. CDR3 nucleotides: TGTGCCAGCAGCACCTCTGACAGGAGAAAATATGGCTACACCTTC. It encodes CASSTSDRRKYGYTF.